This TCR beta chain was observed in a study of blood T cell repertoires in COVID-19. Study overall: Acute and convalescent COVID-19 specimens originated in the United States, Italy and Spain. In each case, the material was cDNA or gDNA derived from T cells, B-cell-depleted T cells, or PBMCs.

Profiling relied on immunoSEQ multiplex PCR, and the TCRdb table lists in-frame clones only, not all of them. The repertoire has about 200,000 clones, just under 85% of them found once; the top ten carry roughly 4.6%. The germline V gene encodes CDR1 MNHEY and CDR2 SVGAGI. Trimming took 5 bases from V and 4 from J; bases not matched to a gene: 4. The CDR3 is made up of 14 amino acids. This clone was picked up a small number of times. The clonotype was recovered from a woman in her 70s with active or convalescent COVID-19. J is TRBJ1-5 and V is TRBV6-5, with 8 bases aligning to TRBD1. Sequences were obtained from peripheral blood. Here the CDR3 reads CASSRTGRNQPQHF. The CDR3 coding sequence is TGTGCCAGCAGTCGGACAGGGCGGAATCAGCCCCAGCATTTT.